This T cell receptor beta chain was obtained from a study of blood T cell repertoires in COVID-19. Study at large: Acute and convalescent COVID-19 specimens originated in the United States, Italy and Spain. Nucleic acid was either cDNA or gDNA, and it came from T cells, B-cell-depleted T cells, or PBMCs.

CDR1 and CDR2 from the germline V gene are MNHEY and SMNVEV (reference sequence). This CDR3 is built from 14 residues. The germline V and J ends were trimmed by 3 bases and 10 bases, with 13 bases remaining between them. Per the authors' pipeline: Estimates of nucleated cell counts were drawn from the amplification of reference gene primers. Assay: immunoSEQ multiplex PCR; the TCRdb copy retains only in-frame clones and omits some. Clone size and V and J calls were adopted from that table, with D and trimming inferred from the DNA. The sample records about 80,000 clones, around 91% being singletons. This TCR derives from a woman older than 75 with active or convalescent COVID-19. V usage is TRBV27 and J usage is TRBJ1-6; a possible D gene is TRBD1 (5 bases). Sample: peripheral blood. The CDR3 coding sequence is TGTGCCAGCAGTTTCTCGGGACTGAACTCACCCCTCCACTTT. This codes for CASSFSGLNSPLHF.